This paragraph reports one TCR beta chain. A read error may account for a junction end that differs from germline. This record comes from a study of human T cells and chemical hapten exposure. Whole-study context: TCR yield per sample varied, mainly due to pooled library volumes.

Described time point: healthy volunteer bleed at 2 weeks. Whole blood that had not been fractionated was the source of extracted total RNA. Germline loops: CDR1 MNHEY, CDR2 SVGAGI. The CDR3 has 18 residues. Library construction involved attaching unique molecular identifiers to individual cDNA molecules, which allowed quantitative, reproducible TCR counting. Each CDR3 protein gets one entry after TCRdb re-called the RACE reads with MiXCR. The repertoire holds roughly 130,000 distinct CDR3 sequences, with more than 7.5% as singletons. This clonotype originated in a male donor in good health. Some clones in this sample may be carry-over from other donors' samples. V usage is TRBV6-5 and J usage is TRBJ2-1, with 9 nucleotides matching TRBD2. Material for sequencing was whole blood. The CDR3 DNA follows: TGTGCCAGCAGTTTATGGGGGACTAGCTCGCGCTCCTACAATAAGCAGTTCTTC. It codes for CASSLWGTSSRSYNKQFF.